This T cell receptor (beta chain) was obtained from a study of T cells in Graves' hyperthyroidism and ophthalmopathy. The overall study: Pretreatment peripheral blood was obtained at initial diagnosis.

Template material for amplifying TCR beta CDR3 regions consisted of RNA transcripts. During a first-round RT-PCR of the TCR CDR3, the HTBI primer set was used. TCRdb re-called the multiplex PCR reads through MiXCR, storing one row per CDR3 protein. The data show 300,000 to 400,000 distinct CDR3 sequences, 15% to 20% seen once. Researchers barred patients who had uncontrolled infection, other autoimmune disease, pregnancy or lactation. Points from the study as a whole: Researchers found most expanded thyroid clonotypes above 0.001 in blood as well. Classification by a 13 V-J model distinguished ophthalmopathy from stable hyperthyroidism.

Trimming took off 3 bases at V and 7 bases at J, with 7 bases between the two ends. The CDR3 is 11 residues long. The germline V gene has CDR1 DFQATT and CDR2 SNEGSKA (reference sequence). This clonotype was detected ten times or more. The antigen is undetermined. The source material was blood. The chain is built from TRBV20-1 and TRBJ2-1; a weak D match, TRBD2 (6 bases). This receptor was taken from a woman aged 45 to 65 with Graves' hyperthyroidism. CDR3 sequence (DNA): TGCAGTGCTAGCCGGGGGAATGAGCAGTTCTTC. Residues: CSASRGNEQFF.